A selection of T cell receptor beta chains follows, all from one sample in a study of blood T cells in healthy people across ages. TCRdb re-analysed the 5' RACE reads in MiXCR, keeping a single row per CDR3 protein. The sample includes about 1,500,000 distinct CDR3 sequences, about 43% of them seen just once. The material sequenced was blood. The receptors derive from a woman aged 18-29 years in good health. The CDR3 runs from the conserved cysteine through the conserved F or W. The order of the fields is V gene, D gene, J gene, clone size, CDR3 DNA, CDR3 protein. The D gene is left open where the match is weak. Size is omitted from some rows. Given values are once, few, many or a class for expanded clones.

V: TRBV29-1
D: .
J: TRBJ1-4
size: .
DNA: TGCAGCGTTGAGAGTAGCTCCGTGACTAATGAAAAACTGTTTTTT
CDR3: CSVESSSVTNEKLFF

V: TRBV11-2
D: .
J: TRBJ1-2
size: .
DNA: TGTGCCAGCAGCTTAGGCAGGGGACTAAACTATGGCTACACCTTC
CDR3: CASSLGRGLNYGYTF

V: TRBV5-1
D: .
J: TRBJ1-4
size: .
DNA: TGCGCCAGCAGCCAAGTAGGGGGGAATAATGAAAAACCGTTTTTT
CDR3: CASSQVGGNNEKPFF

V: TRBV6-1
D: .
J: TRBJ2-3
size: .
DNA: TGTGCCAGCAGTCCACCCCGGGACACGCAAACGACAGATACGCAGTATTTT
CDR3: CASSPPRDTQTTDTQYF

V: TRBV7-9
D: .
J: TRBJ2-3
size: few
DNA: TGTGCCAGCAGCTCAACCGGGACCATCTATGCGCAGTATTTT
CDR3: CASSSTGTIYAQYF

V: TRBV18
D: TRBD2
J: TRBJ2-3
size: .
DNA: TGTGCCAGCTCACCACCGGGACTAGCGGAGCCCGATACGCAGTATTTT
CDR3: CASSPPGLAEPDTQYF

V: TRBV7-2
D: TRBD2
J: TRBJ2-7
size: few
DNA: TGTGCCAGCAGCTCAGAGGTCCTAGCGGGGCTGTACGCGCAGTACTTC
CDR3: CASSSEVLAGLYAQYF

V: TRBV10-2
D: TRBD2
J: TRBJ2-3
size: once
DNA: TGCGCCAGCAGGTCCCCTGGCGGGGGGGCAGATACGCAGTATTTT
CDR3: CASRSPGGGADTQYF

V: TRBV20-1
D: .
J: TRBJ1-6
size: .
DNA: TGCAGTGCTAGAGATAGGTGGGGGGCCCCCGCGAGCTCCTATAATTCACCCCTCCACTTT
CDR3: CSARDRWGAPASSYNSPLHF

V: TRBV10-3
D: TRBD1
J: TRBJ2-7
size: .
DNA: TGTGCCATCAGTGAGCCGGACAGGGTGGCCTACGAGCAGTACTTC
CDR3: CAISEPDRVAYEQYF

V: TRBV28
D: .
J: TRBJ2-2
size: few
DNA: TGTGCCAGCAGACCGCAGGGCAGGGGCAACACCGGGGAGCTGTTTTTT
CDR3: CASRPQGRGNTGELFF

V: TRBV5-1
D: TRBD1
J: TRBJ1-1
size: .
DNA: TGCGCCAACAGCTTGACAGGGGGTGTTAGTACTGAAGCTTTCTTT
CDR3: CANSLTGGVSTEAFF

V: TRBV5-6
D: .
J: TRBJ1-2
size: many
DNA: TGTGCCAGCAGCTTGGCGAACAGGGTTGATACCGCTGGCTACACCTTC
CDR3: CASSLANRVDTAGYTF

V: TRBV13
D: TRBD1
J: TRBJ1-5
size: .
DNA: TGTGCCAGCAGCGCCGGGACAGAACAAGCCTCCCTTTCCAATCAGCCCCAGCATTTT
CDR3: CASSAGTEQASLSNQPQHF

V: TRBV10-3
D: .
J: TRBJ2-3
size: .
DNA: TGTGCCATCAGTCGGGAATCCACAGATACGCAGTATTTT
CDR3: CAISRESTDTQYF

V: TRBV6-5
D: .
J: TRBJ2-5
size: few
DNA: TGTGCCAGCAGTCAAAACCCGACAGGAGACCAAGAGACCCAGTACTTC
CDR3: CASSQNPTGDQETQYF